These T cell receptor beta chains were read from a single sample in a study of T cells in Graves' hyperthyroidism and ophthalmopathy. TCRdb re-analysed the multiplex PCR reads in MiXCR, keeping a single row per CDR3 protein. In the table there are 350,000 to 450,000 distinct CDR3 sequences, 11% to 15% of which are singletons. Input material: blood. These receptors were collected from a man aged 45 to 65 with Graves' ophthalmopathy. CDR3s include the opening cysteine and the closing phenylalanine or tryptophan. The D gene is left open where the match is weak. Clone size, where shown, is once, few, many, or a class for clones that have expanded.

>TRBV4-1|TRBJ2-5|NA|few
CASSQRMAQETQYF
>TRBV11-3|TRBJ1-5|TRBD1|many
CASREKRQGEPTNQPQHF
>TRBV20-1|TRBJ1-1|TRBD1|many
CSASRDRGGMDTEAFF
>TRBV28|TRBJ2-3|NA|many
CASSLFRSGQFTQYF
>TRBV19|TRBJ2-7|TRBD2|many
CASSETTSGSFSYEQYF
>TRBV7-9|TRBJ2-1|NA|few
CASSSGTWQFF
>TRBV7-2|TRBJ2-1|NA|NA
CASSLVAGKGNEQFF
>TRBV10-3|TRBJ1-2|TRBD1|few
CAISELRDRTNGYTF
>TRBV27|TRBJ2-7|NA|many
CASSLEVGASYEQYF
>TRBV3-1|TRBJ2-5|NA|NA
CASGRGGETQHF
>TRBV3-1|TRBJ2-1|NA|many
CASSQAGDGSSYNEQFF
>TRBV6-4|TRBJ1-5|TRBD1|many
CASEPGQGSGQPQHF
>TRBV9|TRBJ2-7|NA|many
CASSVALDRDEQYF
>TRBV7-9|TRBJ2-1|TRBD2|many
CASSGGRSNEQFF
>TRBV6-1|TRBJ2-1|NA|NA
CASSEGAGTYNEQFF
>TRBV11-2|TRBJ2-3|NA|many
CASSASGPDTQYF
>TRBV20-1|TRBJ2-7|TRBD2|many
CSARDRREASLEQYF
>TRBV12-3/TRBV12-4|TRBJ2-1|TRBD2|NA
CASRQREGPFNEQFF
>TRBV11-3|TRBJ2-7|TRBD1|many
CASSETGTGQSEQYF
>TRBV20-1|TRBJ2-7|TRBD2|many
CSARDPAGGSSYEQYF
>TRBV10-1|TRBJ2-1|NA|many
CASSAVGPSYNEQFF
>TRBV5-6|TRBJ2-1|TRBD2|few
CASSSGLADLYNEQFF
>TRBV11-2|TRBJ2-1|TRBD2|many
CASRWGRPTSGRAFEQFF
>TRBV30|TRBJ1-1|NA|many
CAWRTDFDTEAFF
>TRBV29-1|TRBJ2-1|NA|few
CSVSQLLSNEQFF
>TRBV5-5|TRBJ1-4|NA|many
CASRRGTTNEKLFF
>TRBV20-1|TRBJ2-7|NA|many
CSAQTNYEQYF
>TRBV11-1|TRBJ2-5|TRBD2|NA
CASSQPGLAGGPEGGGTQYF
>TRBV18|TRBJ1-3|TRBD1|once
CASSRGQESNTIYF
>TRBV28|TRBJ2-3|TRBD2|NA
CASSIIAGGLADTQYF
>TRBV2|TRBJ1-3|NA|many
CASKSRILSGNTIYF
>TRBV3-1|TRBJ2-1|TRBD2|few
CASSHLTSGRSNEQFF
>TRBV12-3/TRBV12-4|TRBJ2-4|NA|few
CASSSRLGYIQYF
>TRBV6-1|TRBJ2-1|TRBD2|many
CASSERLAGGQNEQFF
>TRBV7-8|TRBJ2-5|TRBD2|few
CASSPRTSGTTKTQYF
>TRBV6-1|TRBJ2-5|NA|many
CASSGSVGVLETQYF
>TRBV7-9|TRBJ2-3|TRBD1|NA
CASSADRAADTQYF
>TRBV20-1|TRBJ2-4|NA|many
CSARDSGPAKNIQYF
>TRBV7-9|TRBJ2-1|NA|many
CASSHPYNEQFF
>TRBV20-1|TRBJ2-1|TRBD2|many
CSASRWTSPYNEQFF
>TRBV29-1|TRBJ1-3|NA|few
CSVEKDTGNTIYF
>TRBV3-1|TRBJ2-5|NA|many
CASSQESPTGQETQYF
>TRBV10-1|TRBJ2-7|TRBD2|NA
CASSESGTSGTTYEQYF
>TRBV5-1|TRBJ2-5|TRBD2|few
CASSEAGTTQETQYF
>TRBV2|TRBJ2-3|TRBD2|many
CASSASGGTDTQYF
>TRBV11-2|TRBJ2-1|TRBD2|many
CASSFLAGWGNEQFF